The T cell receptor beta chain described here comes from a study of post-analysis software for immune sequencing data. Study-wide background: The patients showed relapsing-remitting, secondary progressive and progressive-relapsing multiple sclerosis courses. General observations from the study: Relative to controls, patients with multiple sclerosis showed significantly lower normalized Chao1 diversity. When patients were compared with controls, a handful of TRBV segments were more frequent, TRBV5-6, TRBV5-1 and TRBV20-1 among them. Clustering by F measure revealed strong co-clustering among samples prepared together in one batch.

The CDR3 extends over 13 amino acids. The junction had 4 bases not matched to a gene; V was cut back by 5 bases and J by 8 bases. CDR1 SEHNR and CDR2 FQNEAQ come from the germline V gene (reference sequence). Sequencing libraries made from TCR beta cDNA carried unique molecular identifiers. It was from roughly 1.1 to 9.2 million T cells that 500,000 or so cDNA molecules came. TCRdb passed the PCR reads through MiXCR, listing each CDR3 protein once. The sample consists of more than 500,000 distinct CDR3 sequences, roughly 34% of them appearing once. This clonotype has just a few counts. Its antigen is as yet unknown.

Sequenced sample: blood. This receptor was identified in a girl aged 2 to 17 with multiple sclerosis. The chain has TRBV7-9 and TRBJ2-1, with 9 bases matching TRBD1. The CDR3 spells CASSLGTGHEQFF. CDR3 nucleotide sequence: TGTGCCAGCAGCCTCGGGACAGGGCATGAGCAGTTCTTC.